A single sample is the source of the 8 T cell receptor beta chains below, sequenced in a study of cytomegalovirus exposure and HLA in healthy donors. Some clones are missing from TCRdb's copy, which holds only in-frame ones; the method was immunoSEQ multiplex PCR. The repertoire holds approximately 160,000 clones, with 80% to 90% as singletons. Sample: PBMCs. The source is a young woman in good health and CMV-seronegative.

The CDR3 nucleotides read TGCGCCAGCAGCCAAGCAGGGACAGGGAACACTGAAGCTTTCTTT. It translates to CASSQAGTGNTEAFF. This chain links TRBV4-3 with TRBJ1-1; 8 bases are a match to TRBD1. The CDR3 spans 15 residues. The V gene's germline CDR1 is LGHNA and CDR2 YSLEER. V dropped 1 base and J dropped 1; count of bases not matched to a gene: 2.

The chain employs TRBV15 and TRBJ1-1, with a weak D call TRBD1 (6 bases). Trimming pared 2 bases from V and 1 base from J, leaving 14 bases between. This CDR3 region has 16 residues. From germline, CDR1 is LNHNV and CDR2 YYDKDF (reference sequence). CDR3 sequence: CATSRLTGRGNTEAFF. CDR3 DNA: TGTGCCACCAGCAGACTTACAGGGAGGGGGAACACTGAAGCTTTCTTT.

Note on this clone: Other DNA sequences in the sample encode the same CDR3. This rearrangement joins TRBV27 to TRBJ1-2, with TRBD1 matching 11 bases. Per germline, CDR1 MNHEY and CDR2 SMNVEV (reference sequence). This CDR3 is 14 amino acids long. The J segment lost 4 bases and the V segment lost 3 bases, leaving 1 base of the junction unmatched. In nucleotides, the CDR3 is TGTGCCAGCAGTTTTGGGACAGGGGGCTATGGCTACACCTTC. It encodes CASSFGTGGYGYTF.

The chain links TRBV2 to TRBJ2-5; TRBD2 aligns across 14 bases. This CDR3 is built from 18 residues. Per the germline V gene, CDR1 is SNHLY and CDR2 is FYNNEI. Losses at the gene ends were 6 bases for V and 5 bases for J; bases not matched to a gene: 14. CDR3 DNA: TGTGCCAGCAGAGTCCAAGGAGGGAGACTAGCGGGGGGGGAGACCCAGTACTTC. Translation: CASRVQGGRLAGGETQYF.

V usage is TRBV27 and J usage is TRBJ2-1; 8 bases match TRBD2. V lost 7 bases to trimming and J lost 4 bases; unmatched junction nucleotides: 9. The germline V gene encodes CDR1 MNHEY and CDR2 SMNVEV (reference sequence). The CDR3 loop spans 15 amino acids. The CDR3 reads CASNKLAEGYNEQFF. The CDR3 nucleotides read TGTGCCAGCAACAAACTAGCGGAGGGGTACAATGAGCAGTTCTTC.

The chain carries TRBV28 and TRBJ2-1; 7 nucleotides line up with TRBD1. The CDR3 length is 15 residues. V shed 3 bases and J 5 bases; nucleotides not matched to a gene: 7. Looked up from germline, CDR1 is MDHEN and CDR2 is SYDVKM. CDR3 DNA sequence: TGTGCCAGCAGTTTCCGGGACAGATATAACAATGAGCAGTTCTTC. Protein sequence: CASSFRDRYNNEQFF.

CDR3 protein: CASSRRDSNQPQHF. The CDR3 DNA reads as TGTGCCAGCAGCCGACGGGACAGTAATCAGCCCCAGCATTTT. The rearrangement links TRBV13 to TRBJ1-5; 7 nucleotides align to TRBD1. V dropped 5 bases and J dropped 4; count of bases not matched to a gene: 5. Germline V gene sequence: CDR1 PRHDT, CDR2 FYEKMQ (reference sequence). The CDR3 spans 14 residues. The variable domain in full, completed from reference TRBV13 and TRBJ1-5, reads AAGVIQSPRHLIKEKRETATLKCYPIPRHDTVYWYQQGPGQDPQFLISFYEKMQSDKGSIPDRFSAQQFSDYHSELNMSSLELGDSALYFCASSRRDSNQPQHFGDGTRLSIL.

The chain couples TRBV7-9 to TRBJ2-5, with TRBD2 matching over 8 bases. CDR1 and CDR2 (germline): SEHNR, FQNEAQ (reference sequence). The CDR3 covers 17 residues. The ends lost 7 bases at V and 0 bases at J; junction bases unmatched: 13. CDR3 sequence reads: CASNSNSGGAYQETQYF. Written as DNA, the CDR3 is TGTGCCAGCAACTCAAACTCCGGGGGGGCGTACCAAGAGACCCAGTACTTC.